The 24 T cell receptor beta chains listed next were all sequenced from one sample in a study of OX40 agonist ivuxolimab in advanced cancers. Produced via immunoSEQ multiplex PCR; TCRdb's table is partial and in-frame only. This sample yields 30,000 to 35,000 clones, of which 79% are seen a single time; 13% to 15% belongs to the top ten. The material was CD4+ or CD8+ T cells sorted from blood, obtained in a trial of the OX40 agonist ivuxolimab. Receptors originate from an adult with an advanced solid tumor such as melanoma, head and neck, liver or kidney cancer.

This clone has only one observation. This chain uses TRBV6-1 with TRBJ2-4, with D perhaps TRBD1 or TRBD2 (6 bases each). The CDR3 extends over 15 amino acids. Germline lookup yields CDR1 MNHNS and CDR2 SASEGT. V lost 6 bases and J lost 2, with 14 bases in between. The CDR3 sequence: CASSSRGEPKNIQYF. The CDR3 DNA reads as TGTGCCAGCAGCTCTAGGGGGGAACCCAAAAACATTCAGTACTTC.

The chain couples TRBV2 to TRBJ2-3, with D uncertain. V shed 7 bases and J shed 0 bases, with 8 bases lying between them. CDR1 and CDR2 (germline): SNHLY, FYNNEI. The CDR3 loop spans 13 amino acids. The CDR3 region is CASMVESTDTQYF. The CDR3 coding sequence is TGTGCCAGCATGGTGGAGAGCACAGATACGCAGTATTTT.

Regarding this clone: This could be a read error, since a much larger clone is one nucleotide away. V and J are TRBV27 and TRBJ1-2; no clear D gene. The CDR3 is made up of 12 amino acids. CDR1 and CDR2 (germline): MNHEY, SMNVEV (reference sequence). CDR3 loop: CASGRTNCGYTF. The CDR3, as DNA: TGTGCCAGCGGACGAACTAACTGTGGCTACACCTTC.

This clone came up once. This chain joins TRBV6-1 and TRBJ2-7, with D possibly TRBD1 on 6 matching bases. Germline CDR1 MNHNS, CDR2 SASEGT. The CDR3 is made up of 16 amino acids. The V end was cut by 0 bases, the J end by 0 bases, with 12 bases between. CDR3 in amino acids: CASSEARTVSSYEQYF. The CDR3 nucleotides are TGTGCCAGCAGTGAAGCGAGGACAGTGAGCTCCTACGAGCAGTACTTC.

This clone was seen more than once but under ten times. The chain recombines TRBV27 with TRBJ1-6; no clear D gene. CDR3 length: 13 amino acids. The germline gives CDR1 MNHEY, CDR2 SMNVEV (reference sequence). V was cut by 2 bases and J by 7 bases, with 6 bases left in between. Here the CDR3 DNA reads TGTGCCAGCAGTTTACGGGGAAATTCACCCCTCCACTTT. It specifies CASSLRGNSPLHF.

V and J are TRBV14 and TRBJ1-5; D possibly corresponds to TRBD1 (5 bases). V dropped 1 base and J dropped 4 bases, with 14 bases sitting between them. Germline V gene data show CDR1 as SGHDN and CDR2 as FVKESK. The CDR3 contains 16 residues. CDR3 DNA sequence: TGTGCCAGCAGCCAAGGAGGTAGGGGACTGAATCAGCCCCAGCATTTT. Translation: CASSQGGRGLNQPQHF.

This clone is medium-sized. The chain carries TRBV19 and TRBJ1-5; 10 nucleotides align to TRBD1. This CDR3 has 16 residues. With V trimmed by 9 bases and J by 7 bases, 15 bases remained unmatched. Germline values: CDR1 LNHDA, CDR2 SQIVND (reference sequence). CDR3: CASRQGALTPGQPQHF. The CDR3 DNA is TGTGCCAGCAGACAGGGGGCGTTGACTCCAGGGCAGCCCCAGCATTTT.

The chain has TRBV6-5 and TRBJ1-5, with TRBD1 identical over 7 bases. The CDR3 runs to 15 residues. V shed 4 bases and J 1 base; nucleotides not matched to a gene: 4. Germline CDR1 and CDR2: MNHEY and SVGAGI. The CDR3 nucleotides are TGTGCCAGCAGTTGGGACAGTCAAAGCAATCAGCCCCAGCATTTT. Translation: CASSWDSQSNQPQHF.

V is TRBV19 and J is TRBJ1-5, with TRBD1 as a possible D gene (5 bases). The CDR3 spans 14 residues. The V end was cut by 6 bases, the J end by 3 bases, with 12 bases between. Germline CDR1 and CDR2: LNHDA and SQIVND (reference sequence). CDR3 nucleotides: TGTGCCAGTAGCCCTCAGGGAAACAATCAGCCCCAGCATTTT. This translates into CASSPQGNNQPQHF.

CDR3 nucleotides: TGTGCCAGCAGGTACCGGGGGAACACCCACGAGCAGTACTTC. Translated, it gives CASRYRGNTHEQYF. The V gene is TRBV2, the J gene TRBJ2-7; TRBD2 might be the D (6 bases). The CDR3 runs 14 residues. Germline V CDR1 and CDR2: SNHLY, FYNNEI. Trimming left V 6 bases short and J 5 bases short, with 17 bases between. The full variable domain, with the rest looked up from reference TRBV2 and TRBJ2-7, is EPEVTQTPSHQVTQMGQEVILRCVPISNHLYFYWYRQILGQKVEFLVSFYNNEISEKSEIFDDQFSVERPDGSNFTLKIRSTKLEDSAMYFCASRYRGNTHEQYFGPGTRLTVT.

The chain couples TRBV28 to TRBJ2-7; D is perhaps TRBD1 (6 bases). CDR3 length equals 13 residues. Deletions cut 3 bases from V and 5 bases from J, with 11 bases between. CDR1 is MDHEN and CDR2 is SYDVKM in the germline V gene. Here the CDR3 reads CASSLFWGHEQYF. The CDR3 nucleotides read TGTGCCAGCAGTTTGTTCTGGGGGCACGAGCAGTACTTC.

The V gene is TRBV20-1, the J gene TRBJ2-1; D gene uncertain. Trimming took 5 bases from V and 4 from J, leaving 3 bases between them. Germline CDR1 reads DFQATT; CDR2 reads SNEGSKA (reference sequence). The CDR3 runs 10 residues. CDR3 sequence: CSAPYNEQFF. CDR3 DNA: TGCAGTGCTCCGTACAATGAGCAGTTCTTC.

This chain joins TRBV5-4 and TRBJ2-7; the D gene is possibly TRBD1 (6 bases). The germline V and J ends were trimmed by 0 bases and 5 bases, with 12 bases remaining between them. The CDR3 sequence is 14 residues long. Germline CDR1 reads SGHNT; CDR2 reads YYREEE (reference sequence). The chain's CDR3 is CASSLGQATDEQYF. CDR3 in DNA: TGTGCCAGCAGCTTGGGACAGGCTACGGACGAGCAGTACTTC.

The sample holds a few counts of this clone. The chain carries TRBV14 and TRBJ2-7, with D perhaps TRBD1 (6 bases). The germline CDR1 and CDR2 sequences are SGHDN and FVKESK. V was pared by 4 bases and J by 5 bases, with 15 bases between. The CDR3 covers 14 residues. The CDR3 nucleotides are TGTGCCAGCAGCCTTCCAGGGGCCGGGGACGAGCAGTACTTC. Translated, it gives CASSLPGAGDEQYF.

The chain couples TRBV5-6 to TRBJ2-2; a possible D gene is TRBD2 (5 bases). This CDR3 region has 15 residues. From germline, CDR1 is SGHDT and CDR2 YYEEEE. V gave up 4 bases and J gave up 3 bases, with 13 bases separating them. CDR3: CASSPGYSYTGELFF. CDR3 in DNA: TGTGCCAGCAGCCCGGGATACAGCTACACCGGGGAGCTGTTTTTT. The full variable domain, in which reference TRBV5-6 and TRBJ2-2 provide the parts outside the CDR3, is DAGVTQSPTHLIKTRGQQVTLRCSPKSGHDTVSWYQQALGQGPQFIFQYYEEEERQRGNFPDRFSGHQFPNYSSELNVNALLLGDSALYLCASSPGYSYTGELFFGEGSRLTVL.

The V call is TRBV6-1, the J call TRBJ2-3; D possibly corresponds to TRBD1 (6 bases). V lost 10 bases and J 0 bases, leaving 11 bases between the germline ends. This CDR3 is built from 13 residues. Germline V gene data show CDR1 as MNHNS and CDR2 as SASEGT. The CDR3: CATYRESTDTQYF. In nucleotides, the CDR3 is TGTGCCACCTACAGGGAAAGCACAGATACGCAGTATTTT.

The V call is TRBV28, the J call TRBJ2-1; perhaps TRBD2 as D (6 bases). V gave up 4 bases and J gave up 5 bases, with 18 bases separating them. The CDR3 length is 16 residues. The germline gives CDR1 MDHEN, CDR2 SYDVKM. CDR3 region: CASSWVGAGGNNEQFF. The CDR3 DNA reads TGTGCCAGCAGTTGGGTCGGAGCGGGCGGGAACAATGAGCAGTTCTTC.

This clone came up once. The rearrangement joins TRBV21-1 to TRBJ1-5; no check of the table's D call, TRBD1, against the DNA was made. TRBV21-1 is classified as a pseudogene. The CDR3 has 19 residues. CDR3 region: CASSKVRQVHFNSNQPQHF. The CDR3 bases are TGTGCCAGCAGCAAAGTTAGACAGGTACATTTTAATAGCAATCAGCCCCAGCATTTT.

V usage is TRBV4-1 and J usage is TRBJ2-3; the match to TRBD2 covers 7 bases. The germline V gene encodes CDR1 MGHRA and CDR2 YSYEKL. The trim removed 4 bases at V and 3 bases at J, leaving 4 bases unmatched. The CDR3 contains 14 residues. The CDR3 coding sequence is TGCGCCAGCAGCCGCGGACTAGGAACAGATACGCAGTATTTT. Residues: CASSRGLGTDTQYF.

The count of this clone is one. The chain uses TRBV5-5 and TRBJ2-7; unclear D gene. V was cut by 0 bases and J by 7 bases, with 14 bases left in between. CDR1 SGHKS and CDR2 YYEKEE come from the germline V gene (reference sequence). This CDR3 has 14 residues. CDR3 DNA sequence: TGTGCCAGCAGCTTGGTTATAGGCCGGAAGGAGCAGTACTTC. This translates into CASSLVIGRKEQYF.

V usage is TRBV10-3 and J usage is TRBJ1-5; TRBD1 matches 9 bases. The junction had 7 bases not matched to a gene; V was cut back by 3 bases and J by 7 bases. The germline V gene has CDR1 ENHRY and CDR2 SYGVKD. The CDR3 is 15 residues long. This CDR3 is CAISDTGTGSQPQHF. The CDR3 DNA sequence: TGTGCCATCAGTGATACCGGGACAGGGTCACAGCCCCAGCATTTT.

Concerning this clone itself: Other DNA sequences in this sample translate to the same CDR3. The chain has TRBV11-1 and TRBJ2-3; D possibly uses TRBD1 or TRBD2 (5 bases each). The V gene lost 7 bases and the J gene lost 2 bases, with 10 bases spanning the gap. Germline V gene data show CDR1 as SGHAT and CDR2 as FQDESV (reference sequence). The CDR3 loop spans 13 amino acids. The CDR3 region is CASTRGPTDTQYF. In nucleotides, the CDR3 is TGTGCCAGCACCCGGGGCCCCACAGATACGCAGTATTTT.

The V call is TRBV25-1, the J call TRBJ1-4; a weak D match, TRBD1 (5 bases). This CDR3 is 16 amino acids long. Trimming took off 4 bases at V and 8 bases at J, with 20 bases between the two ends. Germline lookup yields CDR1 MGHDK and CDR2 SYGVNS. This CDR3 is CASSARGRGMGEKLFF. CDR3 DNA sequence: TGTGCCAGCAGTGCCCGCGGGCGGGGGATGGGGGAAAAACTGTTTTTT.

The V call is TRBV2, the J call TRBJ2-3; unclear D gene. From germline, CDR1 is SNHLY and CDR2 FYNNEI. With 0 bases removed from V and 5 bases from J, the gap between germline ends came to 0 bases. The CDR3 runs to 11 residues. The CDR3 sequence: CASSEADTQYF. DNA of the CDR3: TGTGCCAGCAGTGAAGCAGATACGCAGTATTTT.